Listed below are T cell receptor beta chains from one sample, sequenced in a study of graft-versus-host responses after intestinal transplantation. Sequenced by immunoSEQ multiplex PCR; TCRdb stores in-frame clones only, minus some. The sample records around 96,000 clones, over 75% being singletons. Material: PBMCs, obtained roughly 68 weeks after intestinal transplant. These receptors were obtained from a human patient who received an intestinal transplant, so some T cells may come from the graft donor. Both conserved end residues are part of each CDR3. The D gene is left open where the match is weak. Only part of the rows carry a size: once, few, many, or a class if the clone is expanded.

cdr3_aa: CASSWDREQETQYF
cdr3_nt: TGTGCCAGCAGCTGGGACAGGGAACAAGAGACCCAGTACTTC
clone_size: NA
j_call: TRBJ2-5
v_call: TRBV13
cdr3_length: 14
d_call: TRBD1

cdr3_aa: CASTRQGNTEAFF
cdr3_nt: TGTGCCAGTACAAGGCAGGGGAACACTGAAGCTTTCTTT
clone_size: NA
j_call: TRBJ1-1
v_call: TRBV19
cdr3_length: 13
d_call: NA

cdr3_aa: CASNPGEINNEQFF
cdr3_nt: TGTGCCAGCAACCCCGGTGAGATTAACAATGAGCAGTTCTTC
clone_size: NA
j_call: TRBJ2-1
v_call: TRBV11-2
cdr3_length: 14
d_call: NA

cdr3_aa: CASSIPYNEQFF
cdr3_nt: TGCGCCAGCAGCATTCCCTACAATGAGCAGTTCTTC
clone_size: NA
j_call: TRBJ2-1
v_call: TRBV5-1
cdr3_length: 12
d_call: NA

cdr3_aa: CATSRDRGQVNTEAFF
cdr3_nt: TGTGCCACCAGCAGAGATAGGGGACAGGTGAACACTGAAGCTTTCTTT
clone_size: NA
j_call: TRBJ1-1
v_call: TRBV15
cdr3_length: 16
d_call: TRBD1

cdr3_aa: CASSDSYEQYF
cdr3_nt: TGTGCCAGCAGCGACTCCTACGAGCAGTACTTC
clone_size: NA
j_call: TRBJ2-7
v_call: TRBV7-3
cdr3_length: 11
d_call: NA

cdr3_aa: CASSPFRSNQPQHF
cdr3_nt: TGTGCCAGCAGTCCCTTTCGCAGCAATCAGCCCCAGCATTTT
clone_size: NA
j_call: TRBJ1-5
v_call: TRBV6-5
cdr3_length: 14
d_call: NA

cdr3_aa: CASSVILGDTQYF
cdr3_nt: TGTGCCAGCAGTGTCATTCTTGGGGATACGCAGTATTTT
clone_size: NA
j_call: TRBJ2-3
v_call: TRBV6-4
cdr3_length: 13
d_call: NA

cdr3_aa: CASSARETNEKLFF
cdr3_nt: TGTGCCAGCAGCGCCCGGGAGACGAATGAAAAACTGTTTTTT
clone_size: few
j_call: TRBJ1-4
v_call: TRBV9
cdr3_length: 14
d_call: NA

cdr3_aa: CASSVLGGGGEKLFF
cdr3_nt: TGTGCCAGCAGCGTTCTCGGGGGAGGGGGCGAAAAACTGTTTTTT
clone_size: NA
j_call: TRBJ1-4
v_call: TRBV9
cdr3_length: 15
d_call: TRBD1

cdr3_aa: CASSIAAEAYEQYF
cdr3_nt: TGTGCCAGCAGTATAGCGGCAGAGGCCTACGAGCAGTACTTC
clone_size: once
j_call: TRBJ2-7
v_call: TRBV9
cdr3_length: 14
d_call: NA

cdr3_aa: CASSLSQGHQPQHF
cdr3_nt: TGTGCCAGCAGCCTCAGCCAGGGGCATCAGCCCCAGCATTTT
clone_size: once
j_call: TRBJ1-5
v_call: TRBV7-8
cdr3_length: 14
d_call: NA

cdr3_aa: CASSQVGGGGSPLHF
cdr3_nt: TGTGCCAGCAGCCAAGTTGGGGGGGGAGGTTCACCCCTCCACTTT
clone_size: NA
j_call: TRBJ1-6
v_call: TRBV14
cdr3_length: 15
d_call: NA

cdr3_aa: CASSYRQGRYEQYF
cdr3_nt: TGTGCCAGCAGTTACCGACAGGGGCGCTACGAGCAGTACTTC
clone_size: NA
j_call: TRBJ2-7
v_call: TRBV6-5
cdr3_length: 14
d_call: TRBD1

cdr3_aa: CASSPAVASYNEQFF
cdr3_nt: TGTGCCAGCAGCCCAGCGGTGGCGTCCTACAATGAGCAGTTCTTC
clone_size: NA
j_call: TRBJ2-1
v_call: TRBV13
cdr3_length: 15
d_call: NA

cdr3_aa: CASSQDPGTRRDNEQFF
cdr3_nt: TGCGCCAGCAGCCAAGACCCCGGGACTAGGCGGGACAATGAGCAGTTCTTC
clone_size: NA
j_call: TRBJ2-1
v_call: TRBV4-1
cdr3_length: 17
d_call: TRBD2

cdr3_aa: CASKSDERLDTEAFF
cdr3_nt: TGTGCCAGCAAATCGGACGAGAGATTGGACACTGAAGCTTTCTTT
clone_size: NA
j_call: TRBJ1-1
v_call: TRBV11-3
cdr3_length: 15
d_call: NA

cdr3_aa: CASSLSGGTGGTEAFF
cdr3_nt: TGTGCCAGCAGTTTATCAGGGGGCACTGGGGGCACTGAAGCTTTCTTT
clone_size: NA
j_call: TRBJ1-1
v_call: TRBV27
cdr3_length: 16
d_call: TRBD1

cdr3_aa: CASSLIGDTDTQYF
cdr3_nt: TGTGCCAGCAGCTTAATTGGAGACACAGATACGCAGTATTTT
clone_size: NA
j_call: TRBJ2-3
v_call: TRBV7-3
cdr3_length: 14
d_call: NA

cdr3_aa: CASSFGHPAYEQYF
cdr3_nt: TGTGCCAGCAGCTTCGGCCATCCAGCCTACGAGCAGTACTTC
clone_size: NA
j_call: TRBJ2-7
v_call: TRBV5-6
cdr3_length: 14
d_call: NA

cdr3_aa: CASSARLAGPNEQFF
cdr3_nt: TGTGCCAGCAGTGCAAGACTAGCGGGCCCCAATGAGCAGTTCTTC
clone_size: NA
j_call: TRBJ2-1
v_call: TRBV2
cdr3_length: 15
d_call: TRBD2

cdr3_aa: CASSLLAQQFF
cdr3_nt: TGTGCCAGCAGTCTTCTAGCCCAGCAGTTCTTC
clone_size: NA
j_call: TRBJ2-1
v_call: TRBV2
cdr3_length: 11
d_call: NA

cdr3_aa: CASEEAGVTDTQYF
cdr3_nt: TGCGCCTCCGAAGAAGCGGGGGTCACAGATACGCAGTATTTT
clone_size: NA
j_call: TRBJ2-3
v_call: TRBV5-1
cdr3_length: 14
d_call: TRBD2

cdr3_aa: CASSSAGADEKLFF
cdr3_nt: TGTGCCAGTAGTTCCGCAGGGGCGGATGAAAAACTGTTTTTT
clone_size: NA
j_call: TRBJ1-4
v_call: TRBV19
cdr3_length: 14
d_call: NA